The clone carrying this TCR beta chain was counted ten times or more. The V end was cut by 2 bases, the J end by 2 bases, with 9 bases between. The CDR3 is made up of 15 amino acids. Germline loops: CDR1 SGHVS, CDR2 FNYEAQ. Treg sorting used a CD4+CD25+CD127-/low gate. Each CDR3 protein gets one entry after TCRdb re-called the 5' RACE reads with MiXCR. Of roughly 45,000 distinct CDR3 sequences detected, roughly a fifth appear once; the ten largest clones hold under 5%. The sample taken for sequencing was Tregs sorted from blood. The TCR originated in a female donor with breast cancer. J is TRBJ2-2 and V is TRBV7-6, with a possible D match to TRBD1 (5 bases). Here the CDR3 DNA reads TGTGCCAGCAGCTTATATGACAGAAACACCGGGGAGCTGTTTTTT. Translation: CASSLYDRNTGELFF.